These 5 T cell receptor beta chains came from one sample sequenced in a study of blood T cell repertoires in COVID-19. Method: immunoSEQ multiplex PCR; TCRdb's copy keeps in-frame clones and lacks some. The sample gives around 280,000 clones, 89% of which show up once; 1.7% is in the top ten. Sequenced material: PBMCs or T cells enriched from blood (not recorded which). The receptors stem from a woman aged 40 to 55 who had recovered from COVID-19.

This clone was counted between two and nine times. V usage is TRBV2 and J usage is TRBJ2-4; 7 bases fit TRBD1. The V gene end was trimmed by 8 bases and the J gene end by 3 bases; junction bases not matched to a gene: 4. CDR1 is SNHLY and CDR2 is FYNNEI in the germline V gene. The CDR3 consists of 13 residues. Here the CDR3 DNA reads TGTGCCAGCCGCCGGGACAGCAAAAACATTCAGTACTTC. It yields the protein CASRRDSKNIQYF.

The V call is TRBV7-2, the J call TRBJ2-5; 9 bases line up with TRBD2. This CDR3 is 14 amino acids long. J lost 5 bases, V lost 6 bases, and 7 bases had no gene match. CDR1 and CDR2 from the germline V gene are SGHTA and FQGNSA. The CDR3 DNA reads as TGTGCCAGCAGGGGTAGCGGGAGCGGTGAGACCCAGTACTTC. Residues: CASRGSGSGETQYF.

This chain uses TRBV30 with TRBJ1-5; no reliable D call. Germline V lookup: CDR1 GTSNPN, CDR2 SVGIG (reference sequence). The CDR3 contains 14 residues. V was clipped by 0 bases and J by 1 base, with 7 bases between them. The CDR3 nucleotides are TGTGCCTGGAGTGTACATGGCAGCAATCAGCCCCAGCATTTT. Protein: CAWSVHGSNQPQHF.

V usage is TRBV3-1 (or the pseudogene TRBV3-2) and J usage is TRBJ2-1; 7 nucleotides agree with TRBD1. Looked up from germline, CDR1 is LGHDT and CDR2 is YNNKEL (reference sequence). The CDR3 loop spans 13 amino acids. V gave up 0 bases and J gave up 14 bases; unmatched junction bases: 7. DNA of the CDR3: TGTGCCAGCAGCCAAGATTGGGACAGAAAAAAGTTCTTC. Its translation is CASSQDWDRKKFF.

This chain uses TRBV5-1 with TRBJ1-1; TRBD1 matches at 7 bases. CDR3 length equals 13 residues. Per germline, CDR1 SGHRS and CDR2 YFSETQ. The ends lost 0 bases at V and 9 bases at J; junction bases unmatched: 5. The DNA for the CDR3 is TGCGCCAGCAGCTTGGGTAACAGGGGACAAGCTTTCTTT. Residues: CASSLGNRGQAFF.